This TCR beta chain appears in the sequencing data of a study of Tregs in tolerant kidney transplant recipients. The study's findings and limits: Validation in larger populations is needed because few patients were studied. No direct test of biological reproducibility was done here. Tregs expanded with activated donor B cells seemed most donor-specific.

TCRdb's copy holds only in-frame clones and misses some; the assay was immunoSEQ multiplex PCR. The table shows around 230,000 clones, with 80% to 85% occurring only once. Regarding this clone: The antigen remains undetermined.

CD4+CD25+CD127- Tregs, CD4+CD25- non-Tregs, CD4 and CD8 cells were sorted. Germline CDR1 and CDR2: SQVTM and ANQGSEA. There are 16 residues in the CDR3. V lost 8 bases, J lost 4 bases, and 16 bases stayed unmatched. Sequenced: CD4+ T cells from blood. The receptor comes from a human donor in good health. The chain has TRBV29-1 and TRBJ2-3; 9 bases are a match to TRBD2. The CDR3 nucleotides read TGCAGCTACCAAAACCCCGGGACTAGCCCCCCAGATACGCAGTATTTT. It translates to CSYQNPGTSPPDTQYF.